The 6 T cell receptor beta chains given below trace back to one sample, sequenced in a study of blood T cell repertoires in COVID-19. Clones were read by immunoSEQ multiplex PCR, and TCRdb kept only the in-frame ones, dropping some. The sample contains approximately 170,000 clones, less than 85% of which appear only once. The sample comprised peripheral blood. These receptors were collected from a woman older than 75 with active or convalescent COVID-19.

The chain employs TRBV11-2 and TRBJ1-5, with D possibly TRBD1 on 5 matching bases. This CDR3 has 18 residues. The germline V gene encodes CDR1 SGHAT and CDR2 FQNNGV. V was trimmed by 0 bases and J by 4 bases, leaving 19 bases between them. For the CDR3, the DNA is TGTGCCAGCAGCTTAGATACTTTGGGACTCGGCTGGAATCAGCCCCAGCATTTT. Translation gives CASSLDTLGLGWNQPQHF.

The V and J genes are TRBV4-1 and TRBJ2-3; 14 bases are shared with TRBD2. V dropped 8 bases and J dropped 0; count of bases not matched to a gene: 10. CDR1 MGHRA and CDR2 YSYEKL come from the germline V gene. The length of the CDR3 is 18 residues. The CDR3 DNA sequence: TGCGCCAGCGGGGAGACTAGCGGGAGGGTATCTAGCACAGATACGCAGTATTTT. Translation: CASGETSGRVSSTDTQYF.

The chain is built from TRBV7-9 and TRBJ1-1; D is possibly TRBD1 (6 bases). The V and J ends lost 1 base and 5 bases respectively, with 17 bases between them. This CDR3 comprises 16 residues. The germline V gene encodes CDR1 SEHNR and CDR2 FQNEAQ (reference sequence). In DNA form, the CDR3 reads TGTGCCAGCAGCTTAGGGTGGGGACAAAAAGGAACTGAAGCTTTCTTT. Its translation is CASSLGWGQKGTEAFF.

This chain uses TRBV5-5 with TRBJ2-5; 11 bases line up with TRBD2. Germline V gene sequence: CDR1 SGHKS, CDR2 YYEKEE (reference sequence). V lost 4 bases and J lost 0; bases outside the gene matches: 8. This CDR3 has 17 amino acids. The CDR3: CASSDGGTSGYQETQYF. The CDR3 coding sequence is TGTGCCAGCAGCGACGGTGGGACTAGCGGCTACCAAGAGACCCAGTACTTC.

The genes are TRBV3-1 (or the pseudogene TRBV3-2) and TRBJ1-2; D gene ambiguous. The CDR3 is made up of 14 amino acids. Germline CDR1 is LGHDT and CDR2 is YNNKEL (reference sequence). Between the trimmed V and J ends, which lost 2 bases and 8 bases, there was a span of 15 bases. The CDR3, as DNA: TGTGCCAGCAGCCAATTGGCTGAAGGAGGCGGCTACACCTTC. It is translated as CASSQLAEGGGYTF.

V gene TRBV3-1 (or the pseudogene TRBV3-2) combines with J gene TRBJ2-1, with TRBD2 matching 7 bases. V was pared by 5 bases and J by 6 bases, with 10 bases of the junction left unmatched. The CDR3 length is 15 residues. CDR1 is LGHDT, CDR2 YNNKEL, per germline (reference sequence). CDR3 sequence reads: CASSLNGGKGNEQFF. The CDR3 DNA follows: TGTGCCAGCAGCTTAAACGGGGGGAAGGGCAATGAGCAGTTCTTC.